This entry concerns a single T cell receptor (beta chain). These data are taken from a study of shared clonotypes between healthy human individuals. Using immunoSEQ multiplex PCR, the repertoire was profiled, and TCRdb retains in-frame clones only, with some absent. The data show roughly 1 million clones, 70% to 80% seen once. The V gene's germline CDR1 is SGHRS and CDR2 YFSETQ. The trim removed 1 base at V and 5 bases at J, leaving 5 bases unmatched. The CDR3 contains 16 residues. The sequenced material came from memory CD4+ T cells from PBMCs. Sample subset: CD45RA-negative fraction. This sequence originates from a man between 18 and 29 years old in good health. Some clones in this sample may be carry-over from other donors' samples. V gene TRBV5-1 combines with J gene TRBJ2-2, with 10 bases matching TRBD2. Here the CDR3 reads CASSLSLAGVTGELFF. The CDR3 nucleotides are TGCGCCAGCAGCTTGAGCCTAGCGGGAGTTACCGGGGAGCTGTTTTTT.